One T cell receptor (beta chain) is described in this entry. Sequencing used immunoSEQ multiplex PCR; TCRdb keeps in-frame clones, though not all of them. The repertoire has 120,000 or so clones, roughly 82% of them found once; the top ten carry approximately 3%. Germline V gene lookup returns CDR1 SGHDT and CDR2 YYEEEE. The CDR3 totals 12 residues. Trimming left V 2 bases short and J 3 bases short, with 5 bases between. This record belongs to a study of identifying expanded T cells in peripheral blood. No infections or other immune events were documented during collection. This TCR was sampled from a person between 18 and 70 years old in good health. The sequencing input was blood. The rearrangement uses TRBV5-6 and TRBJ1-2, with unresolved D. The CDR3 coding sequence is TGTGCCAGCAGCTTAACCGACTATGGCTACACCTTC. It translates to CASSLTDYGYTF.